Reported below is one TCR beta chain. This specimen comes from a study of blood T cell repertoires in COVID-19. About the research overall: Acute and convalescent COVID-19 specimens originated in the United States, Italy and Spain. Nucleic acid was either cDNA or gDNA, and it came from T cells, B-cell-depleted T cells, or PBMCs.

Germline loops: CDR1 WSHSY, CDR2 SAAADI. V shed 1 base, J shed 4 bases, and the junction held 7 bases outside the gene matches. This CDR3 comprises 16 residues. As handled by the study authors: From reference gene primer amplification, estimates of nucleated cell counts were derived. Data came from immunoSEQ multiplex PCR; TCRdb stores just in-frame clones and leaves some out. V and J calls and clone size come straight from that table; D and trimming were deduced from the DNA. The table shows a few hundred thousand clones, with roughly four fifths occurring only once. This clonotype was obtained from a woman in her sixties or seventies with acute or convalescent COVID-19. Sequenced input: peripheral blood. The rearrangement links TRBV10-2 to TRBJ1-5; TRBD1 agrees at 7 bases. The CDR3 DNA sequence: TGCGCCAGCAGTGAGTTGAGACAACAGGGGAATCAGCCCCAGCATTTT. It codes for CASSELRQQGNQPQHF.